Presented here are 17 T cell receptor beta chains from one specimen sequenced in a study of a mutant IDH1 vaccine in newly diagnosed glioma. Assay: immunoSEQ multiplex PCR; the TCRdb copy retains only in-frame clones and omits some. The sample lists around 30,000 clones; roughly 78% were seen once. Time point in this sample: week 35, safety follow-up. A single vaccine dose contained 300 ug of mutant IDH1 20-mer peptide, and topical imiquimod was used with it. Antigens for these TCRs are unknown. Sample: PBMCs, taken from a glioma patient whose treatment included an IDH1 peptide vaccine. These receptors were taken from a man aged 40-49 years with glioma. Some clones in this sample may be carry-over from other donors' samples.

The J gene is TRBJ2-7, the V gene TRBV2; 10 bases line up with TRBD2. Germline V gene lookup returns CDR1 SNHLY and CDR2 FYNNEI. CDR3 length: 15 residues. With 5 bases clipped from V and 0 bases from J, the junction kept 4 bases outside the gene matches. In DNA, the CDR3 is TGTGCCAGCAGTCGACTAGCGGGCAGCTCCTACGAGCAGTACTTC. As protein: CASSRLAGSSYEQYF.

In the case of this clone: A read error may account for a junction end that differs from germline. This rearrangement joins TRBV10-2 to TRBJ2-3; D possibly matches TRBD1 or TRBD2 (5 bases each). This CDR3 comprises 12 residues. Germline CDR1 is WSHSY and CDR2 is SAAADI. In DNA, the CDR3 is TGCGCCAGCAATGAGGGGTCAGATACGCAGTATTTT. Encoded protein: CASNEGSDTQYF.

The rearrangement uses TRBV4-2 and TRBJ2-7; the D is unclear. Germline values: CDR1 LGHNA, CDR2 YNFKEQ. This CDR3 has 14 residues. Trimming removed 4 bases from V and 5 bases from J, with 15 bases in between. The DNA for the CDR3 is TGTGCCAGCAGCCCTGCCGGGCGCGGACACGAGCAGTACTTC. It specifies CASSPAGRGHEQYF.

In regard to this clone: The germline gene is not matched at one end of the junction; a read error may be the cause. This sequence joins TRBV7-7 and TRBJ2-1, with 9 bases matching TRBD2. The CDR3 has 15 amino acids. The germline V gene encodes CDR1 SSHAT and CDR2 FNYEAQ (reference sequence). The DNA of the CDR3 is TGTGCTAGCAGCCCTCTAGCGGGGAACTACAATGAGCAGTTCTTC. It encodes CASSPLAGNYNEQFF.

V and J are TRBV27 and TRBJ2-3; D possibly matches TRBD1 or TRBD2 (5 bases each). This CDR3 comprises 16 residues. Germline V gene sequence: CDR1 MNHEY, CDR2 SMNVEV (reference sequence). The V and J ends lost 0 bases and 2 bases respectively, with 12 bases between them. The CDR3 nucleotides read TGTGCCAGCAGTTTATCTTCGGGGCCCACCACAGATACGCAGTATTTT. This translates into CASSLSSGPTTDTQYF.

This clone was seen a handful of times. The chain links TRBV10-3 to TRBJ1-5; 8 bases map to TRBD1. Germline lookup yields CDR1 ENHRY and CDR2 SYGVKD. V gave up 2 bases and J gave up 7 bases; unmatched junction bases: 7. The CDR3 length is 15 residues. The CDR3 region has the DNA TGTGCCATCAGTGAGAACGGACAGGGCTCCCAGCCCCAGCATTTT. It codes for CAISENGQGSQPQHF.

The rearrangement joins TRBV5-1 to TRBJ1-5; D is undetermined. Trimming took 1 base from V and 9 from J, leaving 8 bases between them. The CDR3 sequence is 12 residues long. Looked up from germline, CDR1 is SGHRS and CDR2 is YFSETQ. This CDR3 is CASSLFERPQHF. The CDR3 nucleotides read TGCGCCAGCAGCTTGTTTGAAAGGCCCCAGCATTTT.

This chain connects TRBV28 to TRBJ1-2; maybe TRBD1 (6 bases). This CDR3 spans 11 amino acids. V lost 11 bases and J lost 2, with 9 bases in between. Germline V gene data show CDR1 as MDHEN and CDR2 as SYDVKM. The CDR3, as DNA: TGTGCCCAGGGGACCAACTATGGCTACACCTTC. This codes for CAQGTNYGYTF.

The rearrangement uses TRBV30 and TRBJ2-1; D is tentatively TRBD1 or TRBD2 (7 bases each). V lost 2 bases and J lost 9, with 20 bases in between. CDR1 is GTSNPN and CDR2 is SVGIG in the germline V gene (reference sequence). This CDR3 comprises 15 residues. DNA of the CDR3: TGTGCCTGGAGTAGGGGGCGGATCAGGGGGGGTGAGCAGTTCTTC. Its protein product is CAWSRGRIRGGEQFF.

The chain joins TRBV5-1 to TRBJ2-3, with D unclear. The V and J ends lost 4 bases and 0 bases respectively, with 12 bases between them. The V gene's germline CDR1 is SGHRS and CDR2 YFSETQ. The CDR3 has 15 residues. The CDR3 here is CASSPDTMSTDTQYF. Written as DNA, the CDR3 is TGCGCCAGCAGCCCTGACACTATGAGCACAGATACGCAGTATTTT.

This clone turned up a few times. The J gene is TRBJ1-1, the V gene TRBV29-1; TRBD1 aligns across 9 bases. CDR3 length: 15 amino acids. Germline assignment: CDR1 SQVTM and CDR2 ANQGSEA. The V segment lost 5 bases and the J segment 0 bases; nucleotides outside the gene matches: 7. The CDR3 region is CSVTRTGELNTEAFF. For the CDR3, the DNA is TGCAGCGTTACCCGGACAGGGGAGTTGAACACTGAAGCTTTCTTT.

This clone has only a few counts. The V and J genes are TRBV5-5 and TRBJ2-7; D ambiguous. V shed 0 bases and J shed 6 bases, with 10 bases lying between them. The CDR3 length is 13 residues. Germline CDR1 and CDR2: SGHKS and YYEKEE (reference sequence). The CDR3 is CASSLAATTEQYF. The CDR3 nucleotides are TGTGCCAGCAGCTTGGCGGCCACCACCGAGCAGTACTTC.

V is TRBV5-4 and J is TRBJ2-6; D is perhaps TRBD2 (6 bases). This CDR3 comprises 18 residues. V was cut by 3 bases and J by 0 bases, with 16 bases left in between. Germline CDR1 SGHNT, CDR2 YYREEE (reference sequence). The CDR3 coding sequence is TGTGCCAGCAGCTCAGGAGGGGTGACCATCTCTGGGGCCAACGTCCTGACTTTC. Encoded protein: CASSSGGVTISGANVLTF.

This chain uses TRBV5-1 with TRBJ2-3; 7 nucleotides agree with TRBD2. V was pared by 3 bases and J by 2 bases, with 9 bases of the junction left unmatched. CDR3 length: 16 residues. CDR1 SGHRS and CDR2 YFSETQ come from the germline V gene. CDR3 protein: CASSWREGSSTDTQYF. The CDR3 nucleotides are TGCGCCAGCAGCTGGAGGGAGGGGTCATCCACAGATACGCAGTATTTT.

The CDR3 spells CASSQDHNYGYTF. Written as DNA, the CDR3 is TGCGCCAGCAGCCAAGACCATAACTATGGCTACACCTTC. The rearrangement uses TRBV4-1 and TRBJ1-2; no reliable D call. The CDR3 consists of 13 residues. Germline values: CDR1 MGHRA, CDR2 YSYEKL. V was clipped by 0 bases and J by 1 base, with 3 bases between them.

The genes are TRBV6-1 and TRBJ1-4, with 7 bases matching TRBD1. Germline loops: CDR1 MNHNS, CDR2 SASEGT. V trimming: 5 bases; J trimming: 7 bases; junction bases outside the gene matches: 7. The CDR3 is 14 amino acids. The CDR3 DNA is TGTGCCAGCAGTCCCAGGGGGATTGGTGAAAAACTGTTTTTT. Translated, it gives CASSPRGIGEKLFF.

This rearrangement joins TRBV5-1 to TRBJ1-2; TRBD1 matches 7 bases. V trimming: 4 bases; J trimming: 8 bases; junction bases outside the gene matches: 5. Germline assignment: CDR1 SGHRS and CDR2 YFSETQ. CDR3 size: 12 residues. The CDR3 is CASSETGSGYTF. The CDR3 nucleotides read TGCGCCAGCAGCGAGACAGGGTCGGGCTACACCTTC.